This TCR beta chain came from a study of CD8 T cells in ankylosing spondylitis. The junction had 5 bases not matched to a gene; V was cut back by 4 bases and J by 3 bases. The CDR3 length is 14 residues. Germline V gene sequence: CDR1 SGHRS, CDR2 YFSETQ. TCRdb processed the 5' RACE reads anew with MiXCR; each CDR3 protein has one entry. The sample yields roughly 150,000 distinct CDR3 sequences, under 35% seen once. This receptor was taken from a male donor with ankylosing spondylitis. V and J are TRBV5-1 and TRBJ2-7, with 9 positions matching TRBD1. The sequencing sample was made of synovial fluid, either unsorted or a sorted T cell fraction (not recorded which). CDR3 in DNA: TGCGCCAGCAGCCCGCGGGACAGGGACTACGAGCAGTACTTC. It yields the protein CASSPRDRDYEQYF.